What follows are 19 T cell receptor beta chains derived from one specimen sequenced in a study of T cells after yellow fever vaccination. MiXCR was run by TCRdb on the 5' RACE reads, yielding one entry per CDR3 protein. The table has 340,000 or so distinct CDR3 sequences, approximately 13% seen once. The sample here was CD4+ T cells sorted from PBMCs, taken 15 days after the yellow fever booster vaccination. The receptors stem from a man aged 18 to 29 who received the YFV17D yellow fever vaccine.

In this sample, this clonotype turned up a few times. The chain couples TRBV5-8 to TRBJ2-1, with D perhaps assigned TRBD1 or TRBD2 (7 bases each). Trimming cost V 4 bases and J 2 bases, with 16 bases left between them. CDR3 length: 16 amino acids. The V gene's germline CDR1 is SGHTS and CDR2 YDEGEE. CDR3 coding DNA: TGTGCCAGCAGCGACCGGGGAGGGGGCGCCTACAATGAGCAGTTCTTC. This sequence encodes CASSDRGGGAYNEQFF.

V and J are TRBV7-2 and TRBJ2-3; maybe TRBD1 (5 bases). CDR3 length: 14 residues. Between the trimmed V and J ends, which lost 7 bases and 2 bases, there was a span of 13 bases. Per the germline V gene, CDR1 is SGHTA and CDR2 is FQGNSA. CDR3 nucleotides: TGTGCCAGCACAATACAGACAGTCACAGATACGCAGTATTTT. This gives the protein CASTIQTVTDTQYF.

The rearrangement links TRBV7-9 to TRBJ1-4; D perhaps matches TRBD1 (6 bases). Trimming left V 5 bases short and J 5 bases short, with 12 bases between. Germline V CDR1 and CDR2: SEHNR, FQNEAQ (reference sequence). The CDR3 runs 14 residues. The DNA for the CDR3 is TGTGCCAGCAGCAACGGGGGGCTGAATGAAAAACTGTTTTTT. It is translated as CASSNGGLNEKLFF. The full variable domain, its missing parts supplied by reference TRBV7-9 and TRBJ1-4, is DTGVSQNPRHKITKRGQNVTFRCDPISEHNRLYWYRQTLGQGPEFLTYFQNEAQLEKSRLLSDRFSAERPKGSFSTLEIQRTEQGDSAMYLCASSNGGLNEKLFFGSGTQLSVL.

The rearrangement links TRBV5-1 to TRBJ2-7, with 11 bases identical to TRBD2. CDR1 is SGHRS, CDR2 YFSETQ, per germline. J was trimmed by 6 bases and V by 5 bases; bases with no gene match: 7. This CDR3 has 14 amino acids. The CDR3 sequence is CASRPRSGGGEQYF. DNA of the CDR3: TGCGCCAGCAGGCCCCGTAGCGGGGGGGGCGAGCAGTACTTC.

This clonotype was counted between two and nine times. In DNA, the CDR3 is TGTGCCAGCAGTTCCGGACTAGCGGGGGGACATAGCACAGATACGCAGTATTTT. Its translation is CASSSGLAGGHSTDTQYF. The chain joins TRBV6-2 or TRBV6-3 to TRBJ2-3; 14 positions agree with TRBD2. The CDR3 consists of 18 residues. Germline CDR1 reads MNHEY; CDR2 reads SVGEGT. The V and J ends lost 4 bases and 0 bases, in that order; junction bases with no gene match: 6.

The chain recombines TRBV29-1 with TRBJ2-3; D is undetermined. The germline V and J ends were trimmed by 4 bases and 2 bases, with 13 bases remaining between them. Per germline, CDR1 SQVTM and CDR2 ANQGSEA. The CDR3 has 14 residues. CDR3: CSVGVGKYTDTQYF. In DNA form, the CDR3 reads TGCAGCGTTGGCGTCGGAAAATACACAGATACGCAGTATTTT.

This chain joins TRBV7-2 and TRBJ1-4; D is unclear. The V end was cut by 7 bases, the J end by 2 bases, with 8 bases between. The germline V gene has CDR1 SGHTA and CDR2 FQGNSA. The CDR3 runs to 13 residues. The CDR3 DNA reads as TGTGCCAGCACCCGATTCACTAATGAAAAACTGTTTTTT. It encodes CASTRFTNEKLFF.

This clonotype showed up just a few times. The rearrangement joins TRBV5-1 to TRBJ1-6; no reliable D call. This CDR3 has 16 residues. The germline V and J ends were trimmed by 0 bases and 9 bases, with 16 bases remaining between them. Germline assignment: CDR1 SGHRS and CDR2 YFSETQ. CDR3 nucleotides: TGCGCCAGCAGCTTGGAGGGCAGCATAGTGGGTTCACCCCTCCACTTT. Amino acids: CASSLEGSIVGSPLHF.

V and J are TRBV7-9 and TRBJ2-6, with TRBD1 as a possible D gene (5 bases). Trimming pared 11 bases from V and 0 bases from J, leaving 8 bases between. There are 13 residues in the CDR3. Germline V gene sequence: CDR1 SEHNR, CDR2 FQNEAQ (reference sequence). The CDR3 sequence is CAAGPSGANVLTF. The CDR3 DNA follows: TGTGCCGCAGGGCCCTCTGGGGCCAACGTCCTGACTTTC.

The V call is TRBV7-2, the J call TRBJ2-5; TRBD1 might be the D (6 bases). The germline CDR1 and CDR2 sequences are SGHTA and FQGNSA. The CDR3 runs to 15 residues. Trimming took 5 bases from V and 1 from J, leaving 14 bases between them. The DNA for the CDR3 is TGTGCCAGCAGCATCAGGGGTGGGATCCAAGAGACCCAGTACTTC. It is translated as CASSIRGGIQETQYF.

The table lists this clonotype with a few counts. The chain links TRBV25-1 to TRBJ1-2, with D possibly TRBD1 on 5 matching bases. The germline V and J ends were trimmed by 3 bases and 4 bases, with 18 bases remaining between them. Germline loops: CDR1 MGHDK, CDR2 SYGVNS. The CDR3 spans 16 residues. Here the CDR3 DNA reads TGTGCCAGCAGTGAGGCGGGAACAGGATTACTCTATGGCTACACCTTC. Amino acids: CASSEAGTGLLYGYTF.

This chain links TRBV13 with TRBJ2-5; TRBD2 might be the D (6 bases). Germline V gene data show CDR1 as PRHDT and CDR2 as FYEKMQ (reference sequence). The ends were cut back, 4 bases at V and 5 bases at J, with 20 bases in the middle. CDR3 length equals 16 residues. The CDR3 region has the DNA TGTGCCAGCAGCTCTTCGGGGCGGGGAGGAGGTGAGACCCAGTACTTC. It translates to CASSSSGRGGGETQYF.

This clonotype was recorded a few times. The gene calls are TRBV18 and TRBJ2-7, with 8 bases fitting TRBD1. The CDR3 is 15 amino acids. V dropped 1 base and J dropped 7; count of bases not matched to a gene: 9. Germline assignment: CDR1 KGHSH and CDR2 LQKENI. CDR3 amino acids: CASSPQGTGGGEQYF. The CDR3, as DNA: TGTGCCAGCTCACCACAGGGGACAGGCGGAGGGGAGCAGTACTTC.

This clonotype was detected once. This chain connects TRBV5-1 to TRBJ2-3; unclear D gene. V lost 6 bases and J lost 0, with 14 bases in between. The CDR3 has 15 amino acids. Germline loops: CDR1 SGHRS, CDR2 YFSETQ. The CDR3 nucleotides are TGCGCCAGCACTAGTGACAACCCTAGCACAGATACGCAGTATTTT. Translation: CASTSDNPSTDTQYF.

This clonotype was counted between two and nine times. This rearrangement joins TRBV4-3 to TRBJ2-5, with 12 bases matching TRBD2. This CDR3 contains 17 residues. Germline CDR1 is LGHNA and CDR2 is YSLEER. V was pared by 1 base and J by 5 bases, with 8 bases of the junction left unmatched. DNA for the CDR3: TGCGCCAGCAGCCAAGGTCCTAGCGGGGGGGTCCCGGAGACCCAGTACTTC. Translation gives CASSQGPSGGVPETQYF.

In this sample, this clonotype turned up many times. The chain is built from TRBV6-2 or TRBV6-3 and TRBJ2-7, with a possible D match to TRBD1 (6 bases). Germline assignment: CDR1 MNHEY and CDR2 SVGEGT. The CDR3 has 12 residues. V lost 5 bases and J 9 bases, leaving 14 bases between the germline ends. DNA for the CDR3: TGTGCCAGCAGTCTGACAGGTCGGTGGCAGTACTTC. Its translation: CASSLTGRWQYF.

The chain has TRBV6-5 and TRBJ2-5; D not certain. The CDR3 runs to 15 residues. The germline CDR1 and CDR2 sequences are MNHEY and SVGAGI. V was clipped by 0 bases and J by 2 bases, with 10 bases between them. The CDR3, as DNA: TGTGCCAGCAGTTACTCCTCTCCCAGGCAAGAGACCCAGTACTTC. Translated, it gives CASSYSSPRQETQYF.

This clonotype showed up just a few times. The chain has TRBV12-3 or TRBV12-4 and TRBJ1-2; D may be TRBD1 (6 bases). V lost 5 bases to trimming and J lost 6 bases, with 19 bases between them. The CDR3 runs to 15 residues. The CDR3 reads CASSPAIRGVNGYTF. As DNA, the CDR3 is TGTGCCAGCAGTCCCGCCATAAGGGGGGTCAATGGCTACACCTTC.

V usage is TRBV10-3 and J usage is TRBJ1-6; D is unclear. The CDR3 covers 15 residues. Germline CDR1 and CDR2: ENHRY and SYGVKD. The V end was cut by 3 bases, the J end by 9 bases, with 15 bases between. CDR3 region: CAISELGGGGSPLHF. In nucleotides, the CDR3 is TGTGCCATCAGTGAATTGGGAGGAGGTGGTTCACCCCTCCACTTT.